Listed below are T cell receptor beta chains from one sample, sequenced in a study of T cell responses to AZD1222 COVID-19 vaccine. Sequenced by immunoSEQ multiplex PCR; TCRdb stores in-frame clones only, minus some. Altogether roughly 99,000 clones are present, approximately 90% being singletons, with the ten largest covering about 9%. The starting material was peripheral blood, obtained 28 days after the second AZD1222 dose. The receptors derive from an adult who received the AZD1222 COVID-19 vaccine. Both conserved end residues are part of each CDR3. A D gene is named only where the DNA matches it firmly. For some rows the clone size is stated as once, few or many, or as a class when expanded; others skip it.

D: TRBD2
J: TRBJ2-1
length: 15
size: medium-sized
V: TRBV7-9
CDR3: CASSLGGGAYNEQFF
DNA: TGTGCCAGCAGCTTAGGGGGGGGAGCCTACAATGAGCAGTTCTTC

D: TRBD2
J: TRBJ2-1
length: 16
size: -
V: TRBV7-6
CDR3: CASSEIAGGPINEQFF
DNA: TGTGCCAGCAGCGAGATAGCGGGAGGGCCTATAAATGAGCAGTTCTTC

D: -
J: TRBJ2-3
length: 17
size: -
V: TRBV7-9
CDR3: CASSRSEGRGSTDTQYF
DNA: TGTGCCAGCAGCCGTTCGGAGGGAAGGGGTAGCACAGATACGCAGTATTTT

D: -
J: TRBJ1-1
length: 15
size: once
V: TRBV28
CDR3: CASSLWSRGKLEAFF
DNA: TGTGCCAGCAGTTTATGGAGTAGGGGAAAGCTTGAAGCTTTCTTT

D: -
J: TRBJ1-6
length: 15
size: -
V: TRBV5-1
CDR3: CASSLWGDYNSPLHF
DNA: TGCGCCAGCAGCTTGTGGGGGGATTATAATTCACCCCTCCACTTT

D: -
J: TRBJ2-3
length: 13
size: -
V: TRBV12-3/TRBV12-4
CDR3: CASTFETSGTQYF
DNA: TGTGCCAGCACCTTCGAAACCTCGGGTACGCAGTATTTT

D: -
J: TRBJ1-2
length: 15
size: few
V: TRBV4-3
CDR3: CASSQWVTANYGYTF
DNA: TGCGCCAGCAGCCAATGGGTCACGGCTAACTATGGCTACACCTTC

D: -
J: TRBJ2-1
length: 16
size: -
V: TRBV5-1
CDR3: CASSFVRGSSYNEQFF
DNA: TGCGCCAGCAGCTTTGTCCGAGGGAGCTCCTACAATGAGCAGTTCTTC

D: -
J: TRBJ1-6
length: 13
size: once
V: TRBV6-5
CDR3: CASSYDHNSPLHF
DNA: TGTGCCAGCAGTTACGACCATAATTCACCCCTCCACTTT

D: -
J: TRBJ1-5
length: 13
size: -
V: TRBV28
CDR3: CASSFAGDQPQHF
DNA: TGTGCCAGCAGTTTCGCCGGGGATCAGCCCCAGCATTTT

D: TRBD2
J: TRBJ2-7
length: 14
size: -
V: TRBV5-1
CDR3: CASSIAGGAYEQYF
DNA: TGCGCCAGCAGCATAGCGGGAGGGGCCTACGAGCAGTACTTC

D: -
J: TRBJ2-2
length: 14
size: -
V: TRBV11-2
CDR3: CASSLGLNTGELFF
DNA: TGTGCCAGCAGCTTAGGACTGAACACCGGGGAGCTGTTTTTT

D: -
J: TRBJ2-5
length: 18
size: -
V: TRBV24-1
CDR3: CATSDPVGPGIGQETQYF
DNA: TGTGCCACCAGTGATCCGGTTGGGCCGGGGATAGGGCAAGAGACCCAGTACTTC

D: -
J: TRBJ2-1
length: 13
size: few
V: TRBV29-1
CDR3: CSAAALVGNEQFF
DNA: TGCAGCGCTGCCGCCTTGGTGGGGAATGAGCAGTTCTTC

D: -
J: TRBJ1-1
length: 14
size: -
V: TRBV6-2/TRBV6-3
CDR3: CASSYGPGTTEAFF
DNA: TGTGCCAGCAGTTACGGGCCGGGCACCACTGAAGCTTTCTTT

D: TRBD1
J: TRBJ1-6
length: 16
size: -
V: TRBV3-1/TRBV3-2
CDR3: CASSQGWDRRNSPLHF
DNA: TGTGCCAGCAGCCAAGGATGGGACAGGAGGAATTCACCCCTCCACTTT

D: -
J: TRBJ1-2
length: 15
size: -
V: TRBV28
CDR3: CASSPAGDLRNGYTF
DNA: TGTGCCAGCAGTCCAGCAGGGGATCTCCGAAATGGCTACACCTTC

D: -
J: TRBJ1-3
length: 13
size: -
V: TRBV11-2
CDR3: CASSLKGEDTIYF
DNA: TGTGCCAGCAGCTTAAAGGGGGAGGACACCATATATTTT

D: TRBD2
J: TRBJ2-3
length: 19
size: -
V: TRBV7-8
CDR3: CASSLSPPKGGRAKDTQYF
DNA: TGTGCCAGCAGCTTATCCCCGCCCAAAGGCGGGAGGGCCAAGGATACGCAGTATTTT

D: TRBD1
J: TRBJ1-1
length: 14
size: -
V: TRBV14
CDR3: CASRRTGGGTEAFF
DNA: TGTGCCAGCAGGAGGACAGGGGGCGGCACTGAAGCTTTCTTT

D: -
J: TRBJ2-4
length: 13
size: once
V: TRBV5-1
CDR3: CASSFEAKNIQYF
DNA: TGCGCCAGCAGCTTCGAAGCCAAAAACATTCAGTACTTC

D: TRBD1
J: TRBJ2-2
length: 16
size: -
V: TRBV19
CDR3: CASSIVETGSTGELFF
DNA: TGTGCCAGTAGTATCGTTGAGACAGGGTCCACCGGGGAGCTGTTTTTT

D: TRBD1
J: TRBJ1-1
length: 15
size: -
V: TRBV2
CDR3: CASSAGDRVNTEAFF
DNA: TGTGCCAGCAGTGCGGGGGACAGGGTGAACACTGAAGCTTTCTTT

D: TRBD2
J: TRBJ2-1
length: 15
size: -
V: TRBV11-2
CDR3: CASSFTSGSSNEQFF
DNA: TGTGCCAGCAGCTTCACTAGCGGGAGTAGCAATGAGCAGTTCTTC

D: -
J: TRBJ2-7
length: 18
size: -
V: TRBV6-1
CDR3: CASSEVSLRGQGVDEQYF
DNA: TGTGCCAGCAGTGAAGTTTCACTTCGGGGGCAGGGGGTGGATGAGCAGTACTTC

D: TRBD2
J: TRBJ2-2
length: 15
size: -
V: TRBV30
CDR3: CASPRTSGSGGELFF
DNA: TGTGCCTCCCCCAGGACTAGCGGGAGTGGCGGGGAGCTGTTTTTT

D: -
J: TRBJ2-1
length: 11
size: -
V: TRBV5-1
CDR3: CASSYYNEQFF
DNA: TGCGCCAGCAGCTATTACAATGAGCAGTTCTTC

D: -
J: TRBJ1-2
length: 13
size: -
V: TRBV6-4
CDR3: CASGLRDPLGYTF
DNA: TGTGCCAGCGGCCTCAGGGACCCCCTGGGCTACACCTTC

D: -
J: TRBJ2-7
length: 11
size: once
V: TRBV7-9
CDR3: CASTTGYEQYF
DNA: TGTGCCAGCACGACAGGCTACGAGCAGTACTTC

D: -
J: TRBJ2-2
length: 14
size: -
V: TRBV11-3
CDR3: CASSLVGSAGELFF
DNA: TGTGCCAGCAGCTTAGTCGGGAGCGCCGGGGAGCTGTTTTTT

D: -
J: TRBJ2-1
length: 14
size: few
V: TRBV11-3
CDR3: CASSLGLSGNEQFF
DNA: TGTGCCAGCAGCTTGGGGCTTTCGGGCAATGAGCAGTTCTTC

D: -
J: TRBJ1-1
length: 14
size: -
V: TRBV7-3
CDR3: CASSLNRVSTEAFF
DNA: TGTGCCAGCAGCTTAAACAGGGTGAGCACTGAAGCTTTCTTT

D: -
J: TRBJ1-5
length: 15
size: -
V: TRBV10-3
CDR3: CATRKQGDSNQPQHF
DNA: TGTGCCACACGCAAACAGGGTGACAGCAATCAGCCCCAGCATTTT

D: -
J: TRBJ2-3
length: 13
size: -
V: TRBV29-1
CDR3: CSICRGTSDTQYF
DNA: TGCAGCATCTGTCGAGGGACATCAGATACGCAGTATTTT

D: -
J: TRBJ1-5
length: 17
size: few
V: TRBV7-8
CDR3: CASSLASGGAGNQPQHF
DNA: TGTGCCAGCAGCTTAGCATCGGGGGGCGCCGGCAATCAGCCCCAGCATTTT

D: -
J: TRBJ1-6
length: 14
size: -
V: TRBV6-6
CDR3: CASSTRPGNSPLHF
DNA: TGTGCCAGCAGTACTCGTCCGGGCAATTCACCCCTCCACTTT

D: TRBD1
J: TRBJ1-1
length: 16
size: -
V: TRBV18
CDR3: CASSPTGGRVGTEAFF
DNA: TGTGCCAGCTCACCCACAGGGGGACGTGTGGGAACTGAAGCTTTCTTT

D: -
J: TRBJ2-3
length: 12
size: once
V: TRBV2
CDR3: CASSEGGQSWYF
DNA: TGTGCCAGCAGTGAAGGAGGACAGAGCTGGTATTTT

D: TRBD1
J: TRBJ1-5
length: 15
size: -
V: TRBV28
CDR3: CASSLSGQGSQPQHF
DNA: TGTGCCAGCAGTTTATCCGGACAGGGGAGTCAGCCCCAGCATTTT

D: -
J: TRBJ2-5
length: 12
size: -
V: TRBV3-1/TRBV3-2
CDR3: CASSQGGETQYF
DNA: TGTGCCAGCAGCCAAGGAGGGGAGACCCAGTACTTC

D: TRBD1
J: TRBJ2-5
length: 14
size: -
V: TRBV24-1
CDR3: CATSGGQGQETQYF
DNA: TGTGCCACCAGTGGAGGACAGGGTCAAGAGACCCAGTACTTC